This entry lists 19 T cell receptor beta chains sequenced from one sample in a study of T-cell reconstitution after alpha-beta-depleted transplantation in children. Using unique molecular identifiers, the investigators prepared the TCRbeta library. In TCRdb, the PCR reads were re-called with MiXCR into one record per CDR3 protein. This repertoire shows just over 7,500 distinct CDR3 sequences, roughly an eighth found once; its top ten account for about half. Specimen: PBMCs, mostly from graft donor cells, collected 60 days after TCRalphabeta/CD19-depleted stem cell transplant. The receptors stem from a patient aged 2 to 9 who had a stem cell transplant for inherited bone marrow failure, so the T cells may come from the graft donor.

The chain uses TRBV28 and TRBJ2-1, with D maybe TRBD1 (6 bases). CDR1 MDHEN and CDR2 SYDVKM come from the germline V gene. The CDR3 totals 15 residues. The CDR3 DNA is TGTGGCACCATTTATGGGGGCGGCAGCTACAATGAGCAGTTCTTC. It specifies CGTIYGGGSYNEQFF.

At least ten counts were recorded for this clonotype. At one end, the junction sequence differs from germline, possibly due to a read error. The rearrangement links TRBV7-7 to TRBJ2-5; the D gene could be TRBD1 or TRBD2 (5 bases each). This CDR3 has 15 amino acids. Germline lookup yields CDR1 SSHAT and CDR2 FNYEAQ (reference sequence). The CDR3 loop reads CASSPKGTERKTQYF. CDR3 nucleotides: TGTGCTAGCAGCCCCAAGGGGACCGAAAGGAAGACCCAGTACTTC.

This clonotype came up many times. V is TRBV7-9 and J is TRBJ2-1, with 11 nucleotides matching TRBD2. CDR1 is SEHNR, CDR2 FQNEAQ, per germline (reference sequence). CDR3 length: 18 amino acids. The junction had 9 bases not matched to a gene; V was cut back by 5 bases and J by 0 bases. CDR3 sequence reads: CASSPGTSGRSSYNEQFF. CDR3 coding DNA: TGTGCCAGCAGCCCCGGGACTAGCGGAAGGAGCTCCTACAATGAGCAGTTCTTC.

In its sample, this clonotype was seen many times. The chain joins TRBV7-9 to TRBJ1-1; D unclear. The CDR3 length is 8 residues. Germline lookup yields CDR1 SEHNR and CDR2 FQNEAQ (reference sequence). The DNA of the CDR3 is TGTGCGGACACTGAAGCTTTCTTT. Protein sequence: CADTEAFF. The entire variable domain, with the rest obtained from reference TRBV7-9 and TRBJ1-1, is as follows: DTGVSQNPRHKITKRGQNVTFRCDPISEHNRLYWYRQTLGQGPEFLTYFQNEAQLEKSRLLSDRFSAERPKGSFSTLEIQRTEQGDSAMYLCADTEAFFGQGTRLTVV.

This clonotype was detected many times. The gene calls are TRBV20-1 and TRBJ2-7; 9 bases line up with TRBD2. The V segment lost 4 bases and the J segment 3 bases; nucleotides outside the gene matches: 7. The CDR3 is 14 residues long. Germline CDR1 and CDR2: DFQATT and SNEGSKA (reference sequence). In DNA form, the CDR3 reads TGCAGTGCTACCGTAGCGGGAGTTGGCTACGAGCAGTACTTC. As protein: CSATVAGVGYEQYF.

In the case of this clonotype: A much larger clone lies a single base off, so this may be a read error. The chain has TRBV19 and TRBJ1-5, with a possible D match to TRBD1 (5 bases). The CDR3 is made up of 16 amino acids. CDR1 and CDR2 from the germline V gene are LNHDA and SQIVND (reference sequence). The CDR3 is CASRLGTLDSNHPQHF. CDR3 DNA sequence: TGTGCCAGTAGGCTGGGGACCCTTGATAGCAATCACCCCCAGCATTTT.

This clonotype was detected ten times or more. The chain recombines TRBV9 with TRBJ2-1, with D perhaps assigned TRBD1 or TRBD2 (5 bases each). Looked up from germline, CDR1 is SGDLS and CDR2 is YYNGEE. The CDR3 is 13 amino acids. V was trimmed by 5 bases and J by 8 bases, leaving 14 bases between them. CDR3 sequence reads: CASSIRLGHEQFF. CDR3 coding DNA: TGTGCCAGCAGTATAAGGCTGGGACATGAGCAGTTCTTC.

At least ten counts were recorded for this clonotype. The gene calls are TRBV6-6 and TRBJ2-7; no reliable D call. Trimming removed 3 bases from V and 7 bases from J, with 7 bases in between. The CDR3 is made up of 11 amino acids. Germline values: CDR1 MNHNY, CDR2 SVGAGI (reference sequence). The CDR3 spells CASSYHWEQYF. CDR3 DNA: TGTGCCAGCAGTTATCACTGGGAGCAGTACTTC.

This clonotype was picked up many times. J is TRBJ1-2 and V is TRBV5-6, with a tentative D call TRBD1 (5 bases). The CDR3 length is 15 residues. Germline assignment: CDR1 SGHDT and CDR2 YYEEEE. V was clipped by 3 bases and J by 4 bases, with 16 bases between them. This CDR3 is CASSSLEGLGYGYTF. The CDR3 region has the DNA TGTGCCAGCAGCTCCCTCGAGGGGCTCGGCTATGGCTACACCTTC.

This clonotype was detected many times. The V call is TRBV7-9, the J call TRBJ2-7; D is unclear. The germline CDR1 and CDR2 sequences are SEHNR and FQNEAQ (reference sequence). V was cut by 2 bases and J by 4 bases, with 6 bases left in between. The CDR3 has 12 residues. The CDR3: CASSLTSYEQYF. The CDR3 DNA sequence: TGTGCCAGCAGCTTAACCAGTTACGAGCAGTACTTC. Looking up the rest from reference TRBV7-9 and TRBJ2-7 gives the full variable domain: DTGVSQNPRHKITKRGQNVTFRCDPISEHNRLYWYRQTLGQGPEFLTYFQNEAQLEKSRLLSDRFSAERPKGSFSTLEIQRTEQGDSAMYLCASSLTSYEQYFGPGTRLTVT.

This clonotype has ten or more counts. The chain joins TRBV12-3 or TRBV12-4 to TRBJ2-1; 15 bases align to TRBD2. The CDR3 is made up of 18 amino acids. V lost 4 bases and J lost 5; bases outside the gene matches: 9. This CDR3 reads CASSSDRGLAGGNNEQFF. CDR3 sequence (DNA): TGTGCCAGCAGTTCGGACAGGGGACTAGCGGGAGGTAACAATGAGCAGTTCTTC.

CDR3 loop: CASGPGLGVAEAFF. The CDR3 coding sequence is TGTGCCAGCGGCCCGGGCCTCGGGGTCGCTGAAGCTTTCTTT. The J gene is TRBJ1-1, the V gene TRBV4-2; D gene ambiguous. The CDR3 covers 14 residues. V lost 8 bases, J lost 6 bases, and 19 bases lay in between. Germline V gene data show CDR1 as LGHNA and CDR2 as YNFKEQ.

This clonotype has a count of ten or more. This rearrangement joins TRBV2 to TRBJ2-5; TRBD2 aligns across 8 bases. Germline V gene data show CDR1 as SNHLY and CDR2 as FYNNEI. V gave up 4 bases and J gave up 2 bases; unmatched junction bases: 6. The CDR3 is 15 residues long. This chain's CDR3 is CASSVRIAGQETQYF. The DNA of the CDR3 is TGTGCCAGCAGTGTTAGGATAGCGGGACAAGAGACCCAGTACTTC.

This clonotype was observed many times. The V gene is TRBV12-3 or TRBV12-4, the J gene TRBJ2-1; D call uncertain. CDR3 length equals 12 residues. V was shortened by 3 bases and J by 10 bases, with 10 bases between the two germline ends. The CDR3 nucleotides read TGTGCCAGCAGTTTCTCTCTCCGGGAGCAGTTCTTC. Translated, it gives CASSFSLREQFF.

In its sample, this clonotype was seen many times. V is TRBV28 and J is TRBJ1-1; the D gene is possibly TRBD1 (5 bases). The CDR3 covers 13 residues. Germline V gives CDR1 MDHEN, CDR2 SYDVKM. V was trimmed by 3 bases and J by 1 base, leaving 6 bases between them. The DNA for the CDR3 is TGTGCCAGCAGTTTCCAGGGGAACACTGAAGCTTTCTTT. Translating it yields CASSFQGNTEAFF.

The rearrangement joins TRBV7-2 to TRBJ2-7; D is undetermined. The V and J ends lost 4 bases and 4 bases respectively, with 11 bases between them. In germline, CDR1 is SGHTA, CDR2 FQGNSA. The CDR3 runs 13 residues. Written as DNA, the CDR3 is TGTGCCAGCAGCTCAGTGGGTGCGTACGAGCAGTACTTC. It translates to CASSSVGAYEQYF.

This clonotype showed up many times. The chain employs TRBV9 and TRBJ2-1; D unresolved. The germline gives CDR1 SGDLS, CDR2 YYNGEE. V dropped 0 bases and J dropped 3 bases, with 10 bases sitting between them. This CDR3 is built from 15 residues. CDR3 region: CASSVGEGIYNEQFF. As DNA, the CDR3 is TGTGCCAGCAGCGTAGGAGAAGGCATCTACAATGAGCAGTTCTTC. Combining the CDR3 with reference TRBV9 and TRBJ2-1 gives the whole variable domain DSGVTQTPKHLITATGQRVTLRCSPRSGDLSVYWYQQSLDQGLQFLIQYYNGEERAKGNILERFSAQQFPDLHSELNLSSLELGDSALYFCASSVGEGIYNEQFFGPGTRLTVL.

There are a few counts of this clonotype. The genes are TRBV28 and TRBJ1-4; D is unresolved. CDR1 is MDHEN, CDR2 SYDVKM, per germline. This CDR3 has 12 residues. Between the trimmed V and J ends, which lost 8 bases and 5 bases, there was a span of 9 bases. The CDR3 region has the DNA TGTGCCAGCCGGACGGCGAATGAAAAACTGTTTTTT. It encodes CASRTANEKLFF.

There are many counts of this clonotype. The V and J genes are TRBV7-9 and TRBJ1-2; 7 bases map to TRBD1. Looked up from germline, CDR1 is SEHNR and CDR2 is FQNEAQ (reference sequence). V shed 5 bases and J 4 bases; nucleotides not matched to a gene: 7. The CDR3 runs 14 residues. The CDR3 DNA follows: TGTGCCAGCAGCCTTGGGACAGATTCCTATGGCTACACCTTC. Translating it yields CASSLGTDSYGYTF.